The sequence of this TCR beta chain was determined in a study of Tregs in tolerant kidney transplant recipients. Study overall: Related graft donors supplied nonmyeloablative bone marrow transplants, and mixed chimerism was transient.

Sequencing used immunoSEQ multiplex PCR; TCRdb keeps in-frame clones, though not all of them. Its table lists more than 45,000 clones. Points on this clone: Its antigen remains unknown. The sequence runs out 3 residues before the end of the CDR3; the remainder is reconstructed from the germline J gene.

Study-level points and caveats: Biological reproducibility was not directly addressed in this study. Tolerant patients' donor-specific Tregs expanded beyond overall Tregs, suggesting antigen-driven growth.

Germline CDR1 LNHDA, CDR2 SQIVND (reference sequence). Deletions cut 9 bases from V and 9 bases from J, with 12 bases between. CDR3 size: 11 residues. Unstimulated Tregs (CD4+CD25+CD127-) and CD4+CD25- non-Tregs were sorted from PBMCs. The sequencing here drew on CD4+ T cells from blood, taken before the transplant. The chain links TRBV19 to TRBJ2-1; D gene uncertain. The clonotype comes from a human donor who received a combined kidney and bone marrow transplant. The CDR3 is CASNFFVEQFF. The CDR3 bases that were read are TGTGCCAGCAACTTTTTTGTTGAG. The variable domain in full, with the rest retrieved from reference TRBV19 and TRBJ2-1, is DGGITQSPKYLFRKEGQNVTLSCEQNLNHDAMYWYRQDPGQGLRLIYYSQIVNDFQKGDIAEGYSVSREKKESFPLTVTSAQKNPTAFYLCASNFFVEQFFGPGTRLTVL.